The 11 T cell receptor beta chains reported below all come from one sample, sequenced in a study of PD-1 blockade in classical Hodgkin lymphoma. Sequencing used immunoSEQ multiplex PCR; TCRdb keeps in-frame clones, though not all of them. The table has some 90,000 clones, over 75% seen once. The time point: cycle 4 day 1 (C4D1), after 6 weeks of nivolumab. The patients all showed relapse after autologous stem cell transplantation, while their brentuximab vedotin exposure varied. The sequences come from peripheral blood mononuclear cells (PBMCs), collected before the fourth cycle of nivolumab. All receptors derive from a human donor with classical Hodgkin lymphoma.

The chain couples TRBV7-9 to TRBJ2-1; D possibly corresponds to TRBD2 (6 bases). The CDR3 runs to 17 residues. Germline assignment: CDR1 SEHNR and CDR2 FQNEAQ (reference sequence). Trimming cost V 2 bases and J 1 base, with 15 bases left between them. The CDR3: CASSLPPLGRSYNEQFF. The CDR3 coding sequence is TGTGCCAGCAGCTTACCCCCCCTCGGGAGATCCTACAATGAGCAGTTCTTC.

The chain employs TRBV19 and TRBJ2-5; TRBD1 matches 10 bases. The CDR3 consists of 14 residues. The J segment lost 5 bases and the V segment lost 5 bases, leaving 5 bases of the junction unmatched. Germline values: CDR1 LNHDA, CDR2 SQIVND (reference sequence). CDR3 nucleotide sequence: TGTGCCAGTAGTCGGGGGGACAGGGGTGAGACCCAGTACTTC. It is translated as CASSRGDRGETQYF.

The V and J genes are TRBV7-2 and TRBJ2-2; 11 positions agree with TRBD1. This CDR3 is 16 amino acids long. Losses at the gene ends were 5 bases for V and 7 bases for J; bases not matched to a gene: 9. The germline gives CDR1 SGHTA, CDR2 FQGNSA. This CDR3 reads CASSPRTGGGVGELFF. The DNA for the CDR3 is TGTGCCAGCAGCCCCCGGACAGGGGGCGGCGTCGGGGAGCTGTTTTTT.

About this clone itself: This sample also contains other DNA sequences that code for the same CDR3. The CDR3 spells CASSSAGNTIYF. In nucleotides, the CDR3 is TGTGCCAGCAGTTCTGCTGGAAACACCATATATTTT. This sequence joins TRBV6-5 and TRBJ1-3; unclear D gene. The CDR3 contains 12 residues. Between the trimmed V and J ends, which lost 4 bases and 2 bases, there was a span of 3 bases. Germline V lookup: CDR1 MNHEY, CDR2 SVGAGI.

The CDR3 region has the DNA TGTGCCAGCAGTTCTACAGGGGGCCGCTTCTCCTACGAGCAGTACTTC. Its protein is CASSSTGGRFSYEQYF. The gene calls are TRBV7-6 and TRBJ2-7; 9 nucleotides line up with TRBD1. Trimming removed 6 bases from V and 0 bases from J; junction bases left unmatched: 9. This CDR3 contains 16 residues. Germline V gene sequence: CDR1 SGHVS, CDR2 FNYEAQ.

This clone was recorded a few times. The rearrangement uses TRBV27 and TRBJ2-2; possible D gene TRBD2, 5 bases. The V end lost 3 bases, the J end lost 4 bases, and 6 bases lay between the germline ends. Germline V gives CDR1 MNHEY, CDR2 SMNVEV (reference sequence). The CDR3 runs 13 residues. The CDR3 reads CASSFEGTGELFF. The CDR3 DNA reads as TGTGCCAGCAGTTTTGAGGGCACCGGGGAGCTGTTTTTT.

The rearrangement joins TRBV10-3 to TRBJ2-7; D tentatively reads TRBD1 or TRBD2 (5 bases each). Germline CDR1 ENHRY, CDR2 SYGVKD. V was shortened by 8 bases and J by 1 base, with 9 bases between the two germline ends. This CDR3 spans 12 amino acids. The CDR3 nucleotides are TGTGCCATCGGGGGAGTTTCCTACGAGCAGTACTTC. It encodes CAIGGVSYEQYF.

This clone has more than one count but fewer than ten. CDR3 amino acids: CASSQNLATNTGELFF. The CDR3 bases are TGCGCCAGCAGCCAAAACCTGGCCACGAACACCGGGGAGCTGTTTTTT. The V gene is TRBV4-1, the J gene TRBJ2-2, with D unresolved. Looked up from germline, CDR1 is MGHRA and CDR2 is YSYEKL. Trimming removed 2 bases from V and 0 bases from J, with 10 bases in between. The CDR3 runs to 16 residues.

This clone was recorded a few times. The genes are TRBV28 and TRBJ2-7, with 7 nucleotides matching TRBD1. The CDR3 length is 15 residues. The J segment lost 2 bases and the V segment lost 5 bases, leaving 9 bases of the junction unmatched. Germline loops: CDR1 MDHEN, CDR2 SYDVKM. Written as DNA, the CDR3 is TGTGCCAGCAGTACCCGACAGGGCCTTACCTACGAGCAGTACTTC. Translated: CASSTRQGLTYEQYF.

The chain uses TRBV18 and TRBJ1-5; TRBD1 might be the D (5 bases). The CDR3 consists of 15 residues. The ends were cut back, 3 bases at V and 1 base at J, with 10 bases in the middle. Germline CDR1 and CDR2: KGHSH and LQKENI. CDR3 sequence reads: CASSPSGRSNQPQHF. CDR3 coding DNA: TGTGCCAGCTCACCCTCAGGGCGAAGCAATCAGCCCCAGCATTTT.

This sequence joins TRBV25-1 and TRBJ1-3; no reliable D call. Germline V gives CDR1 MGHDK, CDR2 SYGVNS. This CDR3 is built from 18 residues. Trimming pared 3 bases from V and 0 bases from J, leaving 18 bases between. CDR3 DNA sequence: TGTGCCAGCAGTGACCCCAGCCCTACCCCAAACTCTGGAAACACCATATATTTT. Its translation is CASSDPSPTPNSGNTIYF.